The text below deals with one TCR beta chain. Antigen unknown. This record comes from a study of T cell responses to AZD1222 COVID-19 vaccine. Second-dose intervals near 4 or 12 weeks were combined. Data came from immunoSEQ multiplex PCR; TCRdb stores just in-frame clones and leaves some out. The repertoire holds around 73,000 clones, with about 88% as singletons. The study, taken as a whole, reports: The CD4 TCRs associated with vaccination extended across spike and predominated at 160-218 and 743-854. The donors showed a predominance of white British ancestry and of females, with possible underestimation of clonal diversity. Vaccination with two AZD1222 doses was followed by a rise in Spike-specific TCR breadth and depth.

The CDR3 is 12 amino acids. Germline-derived CDR1 and CDR2 are GTSNPN and SVGIG (reference sequence). Trimming pared 5 bases from V and 9 bases from J, leaving 14 bases between. This specimen consisted of peripheral blood, obtained 28 days after the second AZD1222 dose. The source is an adult who received the AZD1222 COVID-19 vaccine. The V gene is TRBV30, the J gene TRBJ2-1, with a tentative D call TRBD2 (5 bases). CDR3 in amino acids: CAWSSWAGEQFF. Written as DNA, the CDR3 is TGTGCCTGGTCTAGCTGGGCGGGTGAGCAGTTCTTC.